This T cell receptor beta chain was sequenced during a study of shared clonotypes between healthy human individuals. Study-wide points: Clonotype sharing among donors likely depends on sequencing depth. Generation of non-shared clonotypes was less probable than generation of clonotypes shared by all four donors.

About this clone itself: The antigen is not known.

Sequencing used immunoSEQ multiplex PCR; TCRdb keeps in-frame clones, though not all of them. The sample lists 2 million to 2.5 million clones; just under 95% were seen once. Terminally differentiated effector memory CD45RA+ cells were excluded from the naive CD8 cells, which were CD45RO-negative and positively selected for CCR7. Donors were healthy HIV-negative adults without recently reported acute infections or vaccinations. Germline V gene sequence: CDR1 WSHSY, CDR2 SAAADI. The CDR3 totals 15 residues. V lost 1 base, J lost 3 bases, and 4 bases stayed unmatched. The chain joins TRBV10-2 to TRBJ2-3, with 7 bases aligning to TRBD1. The specimen sequenced was naive CD8+ T cells sorted from blood. This receptor was taken from a man younger than 30 in good health. This chain's CDR3 is CASSELTGMTDTQYF. CDR3 bases: TGCGCCAGCAGTGAGTTGACAGGGATGACAGATACGCAGTATTTT.